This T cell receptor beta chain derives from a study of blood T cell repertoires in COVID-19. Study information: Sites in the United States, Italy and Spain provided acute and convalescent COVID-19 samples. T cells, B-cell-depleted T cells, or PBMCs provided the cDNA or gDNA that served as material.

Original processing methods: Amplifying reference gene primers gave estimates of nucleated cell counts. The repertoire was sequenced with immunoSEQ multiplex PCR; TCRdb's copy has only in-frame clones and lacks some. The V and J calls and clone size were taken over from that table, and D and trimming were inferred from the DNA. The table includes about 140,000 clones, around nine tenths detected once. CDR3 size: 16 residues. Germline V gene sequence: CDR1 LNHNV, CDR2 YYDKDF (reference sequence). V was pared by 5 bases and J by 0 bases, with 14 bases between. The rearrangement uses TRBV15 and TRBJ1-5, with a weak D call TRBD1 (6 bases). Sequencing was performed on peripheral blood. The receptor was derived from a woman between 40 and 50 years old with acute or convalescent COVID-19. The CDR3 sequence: CATSPRTVNSNQPQHF. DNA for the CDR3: TGTGCCACCAGCCCACGGACAGTTAATAGCAATCAGCCCCAGCATTTT.